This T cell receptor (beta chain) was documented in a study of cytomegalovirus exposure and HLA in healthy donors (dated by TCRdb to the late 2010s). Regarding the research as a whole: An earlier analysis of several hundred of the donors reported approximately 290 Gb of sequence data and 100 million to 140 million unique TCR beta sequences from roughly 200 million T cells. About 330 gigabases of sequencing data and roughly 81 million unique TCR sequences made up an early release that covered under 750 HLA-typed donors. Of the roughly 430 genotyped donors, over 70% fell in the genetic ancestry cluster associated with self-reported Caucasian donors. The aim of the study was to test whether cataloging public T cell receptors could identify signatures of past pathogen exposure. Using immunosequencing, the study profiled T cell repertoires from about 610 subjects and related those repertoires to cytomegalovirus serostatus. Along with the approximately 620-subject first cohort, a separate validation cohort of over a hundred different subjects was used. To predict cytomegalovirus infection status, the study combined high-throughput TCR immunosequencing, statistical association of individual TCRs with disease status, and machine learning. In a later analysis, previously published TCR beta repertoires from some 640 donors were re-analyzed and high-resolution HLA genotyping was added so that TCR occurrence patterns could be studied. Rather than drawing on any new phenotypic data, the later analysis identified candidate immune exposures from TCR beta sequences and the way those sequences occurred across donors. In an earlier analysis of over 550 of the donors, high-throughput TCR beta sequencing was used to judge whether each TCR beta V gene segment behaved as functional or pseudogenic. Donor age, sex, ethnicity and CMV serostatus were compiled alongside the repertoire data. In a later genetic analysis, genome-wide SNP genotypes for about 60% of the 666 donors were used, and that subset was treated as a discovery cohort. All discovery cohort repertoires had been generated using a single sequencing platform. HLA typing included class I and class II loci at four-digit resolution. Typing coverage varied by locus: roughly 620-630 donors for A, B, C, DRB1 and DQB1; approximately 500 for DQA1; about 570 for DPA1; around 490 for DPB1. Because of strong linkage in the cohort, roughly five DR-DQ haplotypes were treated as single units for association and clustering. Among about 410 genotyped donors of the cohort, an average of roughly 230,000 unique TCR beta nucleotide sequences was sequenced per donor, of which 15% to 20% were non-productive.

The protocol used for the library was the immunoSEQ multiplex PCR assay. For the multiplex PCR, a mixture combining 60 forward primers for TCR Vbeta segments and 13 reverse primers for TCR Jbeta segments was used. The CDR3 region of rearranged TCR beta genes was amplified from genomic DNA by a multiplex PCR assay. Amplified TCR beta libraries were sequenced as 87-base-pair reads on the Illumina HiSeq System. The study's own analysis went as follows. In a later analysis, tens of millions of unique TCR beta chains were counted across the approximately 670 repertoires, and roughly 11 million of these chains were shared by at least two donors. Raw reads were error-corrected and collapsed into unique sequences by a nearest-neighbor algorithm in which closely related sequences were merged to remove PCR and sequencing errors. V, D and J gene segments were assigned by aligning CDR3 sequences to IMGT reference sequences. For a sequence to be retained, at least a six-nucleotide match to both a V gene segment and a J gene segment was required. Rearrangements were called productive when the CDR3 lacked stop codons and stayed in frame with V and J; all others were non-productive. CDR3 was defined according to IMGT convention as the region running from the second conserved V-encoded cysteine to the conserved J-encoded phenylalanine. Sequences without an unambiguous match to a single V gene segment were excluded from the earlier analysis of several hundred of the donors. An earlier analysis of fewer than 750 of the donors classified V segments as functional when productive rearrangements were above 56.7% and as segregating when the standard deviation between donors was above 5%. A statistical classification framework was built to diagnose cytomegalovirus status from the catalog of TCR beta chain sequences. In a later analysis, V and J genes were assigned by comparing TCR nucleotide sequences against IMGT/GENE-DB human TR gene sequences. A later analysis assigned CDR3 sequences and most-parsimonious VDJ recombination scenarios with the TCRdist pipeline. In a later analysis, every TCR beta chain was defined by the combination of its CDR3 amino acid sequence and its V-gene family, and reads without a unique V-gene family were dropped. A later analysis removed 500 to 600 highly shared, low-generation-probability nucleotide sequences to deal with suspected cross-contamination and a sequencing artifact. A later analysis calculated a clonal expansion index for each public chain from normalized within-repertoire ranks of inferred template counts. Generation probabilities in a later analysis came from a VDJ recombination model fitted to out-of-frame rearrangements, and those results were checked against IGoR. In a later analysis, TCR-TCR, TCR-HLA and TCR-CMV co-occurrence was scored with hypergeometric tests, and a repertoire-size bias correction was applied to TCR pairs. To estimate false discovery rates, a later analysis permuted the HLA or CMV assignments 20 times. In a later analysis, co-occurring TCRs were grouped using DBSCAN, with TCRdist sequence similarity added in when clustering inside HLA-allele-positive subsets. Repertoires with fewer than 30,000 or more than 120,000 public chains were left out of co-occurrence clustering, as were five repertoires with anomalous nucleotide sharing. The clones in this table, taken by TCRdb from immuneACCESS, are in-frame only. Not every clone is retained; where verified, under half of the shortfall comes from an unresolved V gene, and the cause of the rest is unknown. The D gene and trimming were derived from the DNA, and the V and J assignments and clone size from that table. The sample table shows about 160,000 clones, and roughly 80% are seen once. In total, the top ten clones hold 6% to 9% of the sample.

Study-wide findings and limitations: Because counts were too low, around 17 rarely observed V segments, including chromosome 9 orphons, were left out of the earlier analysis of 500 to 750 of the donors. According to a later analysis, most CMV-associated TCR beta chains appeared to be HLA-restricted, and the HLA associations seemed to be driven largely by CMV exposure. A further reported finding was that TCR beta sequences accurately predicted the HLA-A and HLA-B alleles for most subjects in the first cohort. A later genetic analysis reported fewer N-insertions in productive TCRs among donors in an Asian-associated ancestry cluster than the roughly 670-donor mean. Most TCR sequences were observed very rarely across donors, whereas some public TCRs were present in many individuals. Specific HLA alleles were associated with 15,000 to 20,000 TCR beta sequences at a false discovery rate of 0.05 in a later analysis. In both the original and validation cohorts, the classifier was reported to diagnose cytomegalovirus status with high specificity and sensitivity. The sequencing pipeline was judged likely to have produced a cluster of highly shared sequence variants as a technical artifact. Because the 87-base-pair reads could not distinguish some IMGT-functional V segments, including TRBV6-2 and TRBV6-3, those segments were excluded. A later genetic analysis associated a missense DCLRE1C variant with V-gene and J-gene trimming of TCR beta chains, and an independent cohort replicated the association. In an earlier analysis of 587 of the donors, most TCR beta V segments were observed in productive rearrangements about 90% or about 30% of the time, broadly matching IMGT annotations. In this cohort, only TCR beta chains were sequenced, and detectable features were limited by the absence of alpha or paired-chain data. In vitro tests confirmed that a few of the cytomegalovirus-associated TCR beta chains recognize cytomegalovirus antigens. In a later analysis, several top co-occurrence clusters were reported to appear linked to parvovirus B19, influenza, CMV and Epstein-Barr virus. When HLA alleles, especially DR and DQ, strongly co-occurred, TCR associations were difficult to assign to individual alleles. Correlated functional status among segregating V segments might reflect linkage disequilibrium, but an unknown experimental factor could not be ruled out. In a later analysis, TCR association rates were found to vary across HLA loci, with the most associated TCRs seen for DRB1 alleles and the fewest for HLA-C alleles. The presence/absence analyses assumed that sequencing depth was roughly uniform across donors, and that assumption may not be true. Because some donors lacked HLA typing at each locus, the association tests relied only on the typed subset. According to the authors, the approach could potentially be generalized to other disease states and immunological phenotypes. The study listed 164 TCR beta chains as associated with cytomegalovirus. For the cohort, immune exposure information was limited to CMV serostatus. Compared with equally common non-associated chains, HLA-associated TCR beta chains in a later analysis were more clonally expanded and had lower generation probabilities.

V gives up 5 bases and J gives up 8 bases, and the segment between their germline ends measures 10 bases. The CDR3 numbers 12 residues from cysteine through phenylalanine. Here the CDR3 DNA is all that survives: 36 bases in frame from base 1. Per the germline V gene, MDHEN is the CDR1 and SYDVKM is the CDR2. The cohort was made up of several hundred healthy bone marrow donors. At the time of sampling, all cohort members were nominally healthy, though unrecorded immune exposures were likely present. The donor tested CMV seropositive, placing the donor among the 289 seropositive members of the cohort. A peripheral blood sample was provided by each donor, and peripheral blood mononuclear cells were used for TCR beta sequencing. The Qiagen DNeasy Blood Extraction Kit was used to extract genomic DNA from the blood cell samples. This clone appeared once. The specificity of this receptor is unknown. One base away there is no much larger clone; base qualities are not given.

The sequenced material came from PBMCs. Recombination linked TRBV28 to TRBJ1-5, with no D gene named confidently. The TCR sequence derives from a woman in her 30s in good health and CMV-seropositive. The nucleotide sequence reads TGTGCCAGCAGTACCCGCGGCAAGCCCCAGCATTTT. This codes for CASSTRGKPQHF.